This T cell receptor (beta chain) is drawn from a study of monozygotic twins with inflammatory bowel disease. The CDR3 covers 13 residues. Germline CDR1 SGHRS, CDR2 YFSETQ. No DNA is given; TCRdb re-called the 5' RACE reads and lists each CDR3 protein once. This sample's clone table lists around 140,000 distinct CDR3 sequences. This clonotype was sampled from a human donor with ulcerative colitis or Crohn's disease, or a healthy co-twin of an affected twin (not recorded which). The chain recombines TRBV5-1 with TRBJ1-2. Sequencing was done on a sample of blood. CDR3 amino acids: CASSLRLNYGYTF.